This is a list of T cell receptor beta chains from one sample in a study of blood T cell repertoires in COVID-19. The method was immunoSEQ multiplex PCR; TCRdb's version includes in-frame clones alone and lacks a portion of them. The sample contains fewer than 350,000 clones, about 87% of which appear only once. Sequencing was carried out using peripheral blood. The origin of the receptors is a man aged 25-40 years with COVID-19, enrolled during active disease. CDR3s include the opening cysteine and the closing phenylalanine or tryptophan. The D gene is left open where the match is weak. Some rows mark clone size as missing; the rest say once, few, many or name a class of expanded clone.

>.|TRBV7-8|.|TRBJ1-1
TGTGCCAGCAGCGAAACCGAGACACTTGAAGCTTTCTTT
CASSETETLEAFF
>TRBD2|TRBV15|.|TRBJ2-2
TGTGCCACCAGCAGAGATCGCCTAGCGGGGCGAAACACCGGGGAGCTGTTTTTT
CATSRDRLAGRNTGELFF
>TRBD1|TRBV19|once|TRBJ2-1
TGTGCCAGTAGTCCAAGACAGGGGGGTGTGCAGTTCTTC
CASSPRQGGVQFF
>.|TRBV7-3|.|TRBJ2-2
TGTGCCAGCAGCTCCCGCATCCGGGGGACCGGGGAGCTGTTTTTT
CASSSRIRGTGELFF
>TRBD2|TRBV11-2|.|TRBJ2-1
TGTGCCAGCAGCCTCTTCCTTCGGGGGGGCACAGAGGATGAGCAGTTCTTC
CASSLFLRGGTEDEQFF
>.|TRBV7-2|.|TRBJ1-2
TGTGCCAGCAGCCTCGGGATTAGTGGGGGCTACACCTTC
CASSLGISGGYTF
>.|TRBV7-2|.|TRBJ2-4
TGTGCCAGCAGCTTTAGTCTGGGGGGTAGTAGAAACATTCAGTACTTC
CASSFSLGGSRNIQYF
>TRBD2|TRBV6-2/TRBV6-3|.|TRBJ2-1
TGTGCCAGCAGTTACCATTTAACTAGCGGGAGCTACAATGAGCAGTTCTTC
CASSYHLTSGSYNEQFF
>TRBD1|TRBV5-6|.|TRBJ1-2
TGTGCCAGCAGCGCCCCCCGGGACAGGGGCCTTTATGGCTACACCTTC
CASSAPRDRGLYGYTF
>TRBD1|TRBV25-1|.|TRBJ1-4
TGTGCCAGCAGCGAAGCCCCGGGACAGGGTAATGAAAAACTGTTTTTT
CASSEAPGQGNEKLFF
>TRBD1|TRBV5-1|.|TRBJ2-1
TGCGCCAGCAGCCAAAGGACAGGACGTGAAAATGAGCAGTTCTTC
CASSQRTGRENEQFF
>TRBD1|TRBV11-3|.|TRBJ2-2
TGTGCCAGCAGTTCTCGGGACAGGGTCACCGGGGAGCTGTTTTTT
CASSSRDRVTGELFF
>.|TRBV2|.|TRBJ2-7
TGTGCCAGCAGTGAGATGACAGTACCGTCCTACGAGCAGTACTTC
CASSEMTVPSYEQYF
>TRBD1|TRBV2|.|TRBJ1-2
TGTGCCAGCAGTGAAGCGATAGGACAGGTCCTTAACCTCTATGGCTACACCTTC
CASSEAIGQVLNLYGYTF
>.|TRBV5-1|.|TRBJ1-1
TGCGCCAGCAGCTTAGTCGGGTTTATGAACACTGAAGCTTTCTTT
CASSLVGFMNTEAFF
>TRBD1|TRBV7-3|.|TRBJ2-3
TGTGCCAGCAGCTTGGGACAGTTCACAGATACGCAGTATTTT
CASSLGQFTDTQYF
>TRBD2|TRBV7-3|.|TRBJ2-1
TGTGCCAGCAGCGTGACTAGCGGGGGGGCGTATGAGCAGTTCTTC
CASSVTSGGAYEQFF
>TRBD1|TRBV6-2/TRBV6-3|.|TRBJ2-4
TGTGCCAGCAGCCGGACAGGGTCTACAGCCAAAAACATTCAGTACTTC
CASSRTGSTAKNIQYF
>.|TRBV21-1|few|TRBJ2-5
TGTGCCAGCAGCCCCGGGGGGGGACAGGGTAGGAGAGAGACCCAGTACTTC
CASSPGGGQGRRETQYF
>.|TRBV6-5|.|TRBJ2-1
TGTGCCAGCACCCATCAAGGGGTAAATGAGCAGTTCTTC
CASTHQGVNEQFF
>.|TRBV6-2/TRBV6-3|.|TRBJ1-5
TGTGCCAGCAGTTACGGGAGGGGAAGCGATAGCAATCAGCCCCAGCATTTT
CASSYGRGSDSNQPQHF
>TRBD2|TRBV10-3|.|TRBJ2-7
TGTGCCATCAGTGAGTCTAGCGGACTAGCGGGAGAGTCGTACGAGCAGTACTTC
CAISESSGLAGESYEQYF
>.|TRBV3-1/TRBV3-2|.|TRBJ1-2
TGTGCCAGCAGCCAAGGAACTCATACTAACTATGGCTACACCTTC
CASSQGTHTNYGYTF
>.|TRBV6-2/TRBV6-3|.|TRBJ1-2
TGTGCCAGCAGTTACGAAGGGGCCCACTATGGCTACACCTTC
CASSYEGAHYGYTF
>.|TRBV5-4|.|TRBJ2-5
TGTGCCAGCAGCCGCCCCCAGGGCTCACAAGAGACCCAGTACTTC
CASSRPQGSQETQYF
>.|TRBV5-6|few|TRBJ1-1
TGTGCCAGCAGCCGACGGGAGGTCAGCTTACACAACACTGAAGCTTTCTTT
CASSRREVSLHNTEAFF
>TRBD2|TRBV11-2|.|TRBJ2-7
TGTGCCAGCAGCCCTCCGGGGGGACGCTCCTACGAGCAGTACTTC
CASSPPGGRSYEQYF
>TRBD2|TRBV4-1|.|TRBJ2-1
TGCGCCAGCAGCCAAGACGGGCTAGCGGGCCCAGGAGGGGATGAGCAGTTCTTC
CASSQDGLAGPGGDEQFF
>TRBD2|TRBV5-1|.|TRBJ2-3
TGCGCCAGCAGCCGTTCGTCTAGCGGGAGGGGCACAGATACGCAGTATTTT
CASSRSSSGRGTDTQYF
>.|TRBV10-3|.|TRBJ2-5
TGTGCCATCAGCGAAGTCCAGTTCCAAGAGACCCAGTACTTC
CAISEVQFQETQYF
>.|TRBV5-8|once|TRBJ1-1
TGTGCCAGCAGCTCGGGACATCGGAACACTGAAGCTTTCTTT
CASSSGHRNTEAFF
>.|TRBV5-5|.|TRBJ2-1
TGTGCCAGCAGCTTGGAACTCGATGAGCAGTTCTTC
CASSLELDEQFF
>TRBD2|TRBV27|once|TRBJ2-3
TGTGCCAGCAGTTCCAGCGGGAGGGGTCTGGCAGATACGCAGTATTTT
CASSSSGRGLADTQYF
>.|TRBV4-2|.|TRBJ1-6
TGTGCCAGCAGCCAAGAGGTTCCCCGCGGAGCCAATTCACCCCTCCACTTT
CASSQEVPRGANSPLHF
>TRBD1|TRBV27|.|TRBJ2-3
TGTGCCAGCAGTCCAGGGACAGGGGGCGTCGACACAGATACGCAGTATTTT
CASSPGTGGVDTDTQYF
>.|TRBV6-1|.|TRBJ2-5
TGTGCCAGCAGTGAAGTATTAACAGGGATCCAAGAGACCCAGTACTTC
CASSEVLTGIQETQYF
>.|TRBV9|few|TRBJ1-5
TGTGCCAGCAGCGTAGGTACCGGGTATGGCAATCAGCCCCAGCATTTT
CASSVGTGYGNQPQHF
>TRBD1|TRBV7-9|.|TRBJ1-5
TGTGCCAGCAGCAGGGGTCTGGGGCAGGGGGCCGATCAGCCCCAGCATTTT
CASSRGLGQGADQPQHF
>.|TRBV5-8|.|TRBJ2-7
TGTGCCAGCATGAGAAGACTGACCTACGAGCAGTACTTC
CASMRRLTYEQYF
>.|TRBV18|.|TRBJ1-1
TGTGCCAGCTCATTTGCGGGGGGCAGATTCACTGAAGCTTTCTTT
CASSFAGGRFTEAFF
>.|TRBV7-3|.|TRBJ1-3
TGTGCCAGCAGCTTAGGAGCCTTTCCTGGAAACACCATATATTTT
CASSLGAFPGNTIYF
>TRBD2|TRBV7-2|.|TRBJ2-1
TGTGCCAGCAGCTTAGCTTCCGGGACTAGCCAATCCTACAATGAGCAGTTCTTC
CASSLASGTSQSYNEQFF
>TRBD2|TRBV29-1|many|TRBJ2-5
TGCAGCGCAGACAGAGCGGGGGGTAGAGAGACCCAGTACTTC
CSADRAGGRETQYF
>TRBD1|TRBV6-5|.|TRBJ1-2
TGTGCCTGCAAAACAGGGGGCCCCTATGGCTACACCTTC
CACKTGGPYGYTF
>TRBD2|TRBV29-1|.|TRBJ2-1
TGCAGCGTTGTCCCATGGGAAGCGGGAGGGATGGATGAGCAGTTCTTC
CSVVPWEAGGMDEQFF